This T cell receptor beta chain comes out of a study of T cells in Graves' hyperthyroidism and ophthalmopathy. Amplified regions were TCR beta CDR3 sequences from RNA transcripts. HTBI primers were employed in a first-round RT-PCR of the TCR CDR3. TCRdb reprocessed the multiplex PCR reads with MiXCR, giving one entry per CDR3 protein. Of 250,000 to 300,000 distinct CDR3 sequences in the sample, over 15% were seen once. With regard to this clonotype: What it binds is unknown.

Study-wide points: Blood shared most expanded thyroid clonotypes above 0.001.

With duration under 3 months, ophthalmopathy was active: Clinical Activity Score at least 3, NOSPECS at least 4. It was uncontrolled infection, other autoimmune disease, pregnancy or lactation that excluded patients. The sequence derives from a woman aged 55-75 years with Graves' ophthalmopathy. The sample was blood.

The DNA of the CDR3 is TGCGCCAGCAGCTTAGGGACTGTAATCTCCTACGAGCAGTACTTC. Translation: CASSLGTVISYEQYF. The chain joins TRBV5-1 to TRBJ2-7; D possibly corresponds to TRBD2 (6 bases). V was clipped by 2 bases and J by 0 bases, with 12 bases between them. Germline CDR1 reads SGHRS; CDR2 reads YFSETQ. The CDR3 is 15 amino acids.